This note documents a single T cell receptor beta chain sequence. As yet, its antigen is unknown. The data are from a study of T cell responses to AZD1222 COVID-19 vaccine. Study-level results: Nearly half of the spike-specific TCRs reportedly recognize variant regions that carry no mutations.

The CDR3 totals 16 residues. Losses at the gene ends were 1 base for V and 5 bases for J; bases not matched to a gene: 5. CDR1 is MGHRA, CDR2 YSYEKL, per germline. Clones were read by immunoSEQ multiplex PCR, and TCRdb kept only the in-frame ones, dropping some. In the table there are about 100,000 clones, around nine tenths of which are singletons. This specimen was peripheral blood, taken on day 0 of AZD1222 vaccination. V and J are TRBV4-1 and TRBJ1-6; 7 bases are shared with TRBD1. The source of this sequence is an adult in good health. Here the CDR3 DNA reads TGCGCCAGCAGCCAAGCACAGGGGTACAATAATTCACCCCTCCACTTT. This gives the protein CASSQAQGYNNSPLHF.